This TCR beta chain was identified in a study of control samples from healthy donors and cancer patients. V was clipped by 1 base and J by 1 base, with 10 bases between them. The CDR3 runs to 16 residues. Germline values: CDR1 SGHNT, CDR2 YENEEA. Using immunoSEQ multiplex PCR, the repertoire was profiled, and TCRdb retains in-frame clones only, with some absent. There are roughly 120,000 clones in the sample; just under 90% occur only once, and about 12% lies in the top ten. The sample was blood. The sequence was obtained from a young man in good health. The gene calls are TRBV11-3 and TRBJ2-2; the D call may be TRBD1 or TRBD2 (6 bases each). The CDR3 DNA sequence: TGTGCCAGCAGCTTAGTGGGGGGCCGGAACACCGGGGAGCTGTTTTTT. Its protein product is CASSLVGGRNTGELFF.